This TCR beta chain was identified in a study of T cells in tuberculosis. Sequencing was performed with immunoSEQ multiplex PCR; in TCRdb, only in-frame clones are kept and a portion is missing. The table includes 37,000 or so clones, 90% to 95% detected once. Remarks on this clone: Its antigen is not identified.

V shed 3 bases and J shed 4 bases, with 17 bases lying between them. The CDR3 length is 16 residues. Per germline, CDR1 MNHEY and CDR2 SMNVEV (reference sequence). Study observations and caveats: GEM motif frequencies gave 70% accuracy; the GMM repertoire gave roughly 90%.

This TCR derives from a donor aged 10-29 years with latent tuberculosis or without tuberculosis infection. Some clones in this sample may be carry-over from other donors' samples. This chain joins TRBV27 and TRBJ2-3, with D possibly matching TRBD1 (5 bases). The source material was PBMCs. Written as DNA, the CDR3 is TGTGCCAGCAGTTTCCTTGGGGCAGAAACCTCAGATACGCAGTATTTT. Protein sequence: CASSFLGAETSDTQYF.